This T cell receptor beta chain came from a study of response to subunit inactivated influenza vaccine. Points from the study as a whole: Authors proposed each seasonal influenza vaccination draws in few new T cells.

TCRdb called the RT-PCR reads again in MiXCR, with one record for every CDR3 protein. Of around 470,000 distinct CDR3 sequences listed, approximately 7.2% are singletons. This clonotype was picked up a small number of times. Antigen unknown. This receptor was obtained from a man aged 50 to 69 who received an inactivated influenza vaccine. The sample consisted of PBMCs from blood, taken around 2 years after vaccination.

CDR3 coding DNA: TGTGCCAGCAGCTTGGAGGGACAGAAAACAGATACGCAGTATTTT. Encoded protein: CASSLEGQKTDTQYF. The J gene is TRBJ2-3, the V gene TRBV5-4; 7 bases map to TRBD1. Unmatched junction bases numbered 4, after V lost 0 bases and J lost 3 bases. CDR1 is SGHNT, CDR2 YYREEE, per germline (reference sequence). The CDR3 spans 15 residues.